Presented here are 32 T cell receptor beta chains from one specimen sequenced in a study of OX40 agonist ivuxolimab in advanced cancers. Repertoires were generated with immunoSEQ multiplex PCR, while TCRdb's copy carries only in-frame clones and drops some. This sample has about 64,000 clones, with 80% to 85% found just once. This sample comprised CD4+ or CD8+ T cells sorted from blood, obtained in a trial of the OX40 agonist ivuxolimab. All receptors derive from an adult with an advanced solid tumor such as melanoma, head and neck, liver or kidney cancer.

The rearrangement uses TRBV27 and TRBJ1-5; a weak D match, TRBD1 (5 bases). There are 13 residues in the CDR3. CDR1 and CDR2 (germline): MNHEY, SMNVEV (reference sequence). V shed 6 bases and J shed 5 bases, with 11 bases lying between them. The CDR3 region has the DNA TGTGCCAGCAGGAAACAGGAGGATCAGCCCCAGCATTTT. Translating it yields CASRKQEDQPQHF.

The V gene is TRBV4-2, the J gene TRBJ2-7; D is unresolved. Germline assignment: CDR1 LGHNA and CDR2 YNFKEQ. Trimming removed 4 bases at V and 2 bases at J, with 12 bases between. The CDR3 consists of 14 residues. DNA of the CDR3: TGTGCCAGCAGCCTAGGCCCGACCGCCTACGAGCAGTACTTC. Protein: CASSLGPTAYEQYF.

The V and J genes are TRBV6-5 and TRBJ2-5; D gene ambiguous. Germline values: CDR1 MNHEY, CDR2 SVGAGI. V lost 0 bases to trimming and J lost 2 bases, with 7 bases between them. This CDR3 comprises 14 residues. CDR3 in amino acids: CASSYSNLQETQYF. CDR3 coding DNA: TGTGCCAGCAGTTACTCCAACCTTCAAGAGACCCAGTACTTC.

The chain joins TRBV5-1 to TRBJ1-1; no clear D. The germline gives CDR1 SGHRS, CDR2 YFSETQ. The germline V and J ends were trimmed by 1 base and 7 bases, with 11 bases remaining between them. The CDR3 loop spans 13 amino acids. The CDR3 DNA sequence: TGCGCCAGCAGCTTGCCCGACGTGGGTGAAGCTTTCTTT. The encoded protein is CASSLPDVGEAFF.

The chain joins TRBV6-6 to TRBJ1-1; D gene uncertain. This CDR3 comprises 14 residues. V was trimmed by 5 bases and J by 1 base, leaving 11 bases between them. Per the germline V gene, CDR1 is MNHNY and CDR2 is SVGAGI (reference sequence). The chain's CDR3 is CASSAEGKNTEAFF. The CDR3 DNA reads TGTGCCAGCAGTGCCGAGGGAAAGAACACTGAAGCTTTCTTT.

The V gene is TRBV6-1, the J gene TRBJ1-1; D might be TRBD1 (6 bases). The CDR3 covers 15 residues. The V end was cut by 4 bases, the J end by 3 bases, with 15 bases between. Germline CDR1 is MNHNS and CDR2 is SASEGT. The CDR3 region is CASSGPGDLDTEAFF. Written as DNA, the CDR3 is TGTGCCAGCAGTGGCCCAGGGGACTTAGACACTGAAGCTTTCTTT.

V gene TRBV19 combines with J gene TRBJ2-7; the D is unclear. The V end was cut by 5 bases, the J end by 4 bases, with 18 bases between. This CDR3 contains 15 residues. From germline, CDR1 is LNHDA and CDR2 SQIVND (reference sequence). CDR3 sequence (DNA): TGTGCCAGTAGTCAAACGGCCTACAATAATTACGAGCAGTACTTC. As protein: CASSQTAYNNYEQYF.

In nucleotides, the CDR3 is TGTGCCAGCAGCCTCCCAAGGGACCCCTACGAGCAGTACTTC. It is translated as CASSLPRDPYEQYF. The V gene is TRBV5-4, the J gene TRBJ2-5; D is perhaps TRBD1 or TRBD2 (5 bases each). The J call may be mistaken, given a closer DNA end match to TRBJ2-7. The CDR3 is made up of 14 amino acids. Germline V gene lookup returns CDR1 SGHNT and CDR2 YYREEE (reference sequence).

The gene calls are TRBV29-1 and TRBJ1-1, with TRBD1 as a possible D gene (5 bases). The ends were cut back, 1 base at V and 7 bases at J, with 10 bases in the middle. The CDR3 length is 12 residues. Germline CDR1 is SQVTM and CDR2 is ANQGSEA. The CDR3 bases are TGCAGCGTTGAAGGGGGGGGAGATGAAGCTTTCTTT. Translating gives CSVEGGGDEAFF. Looking up the rest from reference TRBV29-1 and TRBJ1-1 gives the full variable domain: SAVISQKPSRDICQRGTSLTIQCQVDSQVTMMFWYRQQPGQSLTLIATANQGSEATYESGFVIDKFPISRPNLTFSTLTVSNMSPEDSSIYLCSVEGGGDEAFFGQGTRLTVV.

V is TRBV27 and J is TRBJ1-2; D unresolved. The length of the CDR3 is 15 residues. Deletions cut 1 base from V and 8 bases from J, with 17 bases between. Germline-derived CDR1 and CDR2 are MNHEY and SMNVEV (reference sequence). The CDR3 here is CASSLLSTQPGGYTF. CDR3 nucleotide sequence: TGTGCCAGCAGTTTATTGTCGACCCAGCCTGGGGGCTACACCTTC.

This clone is deemed medium-sized. This chain uses TRBV6-6 with TRBJ1-6; D might be TRBD1 (5 bases). CDR1 is MNHNY and CDR2 is SVGAGI in the germline V gene (reference sequence). Between the trimmed V and J ends, which lost 0 bases and 15 bases, there was a span of 9 bases. This CDR3 region has 12 residues. CDR3 DNA: TGTGCCAGCAGTTACTCAAGGGGATTCCTCCACTTT. It yields the protein CASSYSRGFLHF.

The chain employs TRBV7-9 and TRBJ2-3; D is undetermined. V was pared by 1 base and J by 4 bases, with 9 bases between. The CDR3 is 14 residues long. Germline V gene lookup returns CDR1 SEHNR and CDR2 FQNEAQ (reference sequence). The CDR3 here is CASSLGRAADTQYF. CDR3 DNA: TGTGCCAGCAGCTTAGGTAGGGCCGCAGATACGCAGTATTTT.

This chain links TRBV5-1 with TRBJ2-3; weak D call: TRBD2 (5 bases). Germline V CDR1 and CDR2: SGHRS, YFSETQ. The CDR3 is made up of 12 amino acids. The V end was cut by 5 bases, the J end by 5 bases, with 9 bases between. The CDR3 protein is CASRRTEDTQYF. The CDR3 DNA is TGCGCCAGCAGGAGGACTGAAGATACGCAGTATTTT. The whole variable domain, filled in from reference TRBV5-1 and TRBJ2-3, reads KAGVTQTPRYLIKTRGQQVTLSCSPISGHRSVSWYQQTPGQGLQFLFEYFSETQRNKGNFPGRFSGRQFSNSRSEMNVSTLELGDSALYLCASRRTEDTQYFGPGTRLTVL.

The J gene is TRBJ2-1, the V gene TRBV18; 12 bases fit TRBD1. With 3 bases clipped from V and 8 bases from J, the junction kept 8 bases outside the gene matches. The CDR3 has 16 residues. The germline CDR1 and CDR2 sequences are KGHSH and LQKENI. The CDR3 loop is CASSPTGDRGRDEQFF. In nucleotides, the CDR3 is TGTGCCAGCTCACCGACCGGGGACAGGGGGCGAGATGAGCAGTTCTTC.

The chain uses TRBV11-3 and TRBJ2-2, with a possible D match to TRBD1 (5 bases). Looked up from germline, CDR1 is SGHNT and CDR2 is YENEEA. The CDR3 runs to 14 residues. Trimming stripped 7 bases from V and 1 base from J, with 10 bases between. CDR3 DNA: TGTGCCAGCATGGCAGGGCTGAACACCGGGGAGCTGTTTTTT. This codes for CASMAGLNTGELFF.

The gene calls are TRBV5-8 and TRBJ2-7; weak D call: TRBD1 (6 bases). Germline CDR1 SGHTS, CDR2 YDEGEE. Trimming removed 0 bases from V and 4 bases from J, with 14 bases in between. There are 15 residues in the CDR3. The CDR3 loop reads CASSLGSDRGYEQYF. In nucleotides, the CDR3 is TGTGCCAGCAGCTTGGGGTCGGACAGAGGTTACGAGCAGTACTTC.

The chain is built from TRBV7-6 and TRBJ2-3; no firm D call. The CDR3 runs to 16 residues. V dropped 4 bases and J dropped 0 bases, with 14 bases sitting between them. Germline V gene data show CDR1 as SGHVS and CDR2 as FNYEAQ. This CDR3 is CASSSDRPGSTDTQYF. CDR3 DNA sequence: TGTGCCAGCAGCTCAGATCGGCCAGGCAGCACAGATACGCAGTATTTT.

The genes are TRBV6-5 and TRBJ2-7; D might be TRBD2 (6 bases). The CDR3 is made up of 15 amino acids. The V gene's germline CDR1 is MNHEY and CDR2 SVGAGI. V was trimmed by 0 bases and J by 3 bases, leaving 12 bases between them. The CDR3 is CASSYSSGSHYEQYF. The CDR3 DNA is TGTGCCAGCAGTTACTCGTCCGGGAGTCACTACGAGCAGTACTTC.

This chain connects TRBV18 to TRBJ1-1, with 7 bases that match TRBD1. This CDR3 spans 14 amino acids. V shed 3 bases and J 4 bases; nucleotides not matched to a gene: 5. The germline V gene encodes CDR1 KGHSH and CDR2 LQKENI. CDR3 bases: TGTGCCAGCTCACCGACAGGGTTTGGCACTGAAGCTTTCTTT. It specifies CASSPTGFGTEAFF.

V gene TRBV27 combines with J gene TRBJ2-5; TRBD1 matches at 10 bases. Germline-derived CDR1 and CDR2 are MNHEY and SMNVEV (reference sequence). V gave up 6 bases and J gave up 4 bases; unmatched junction bases: 8. This CDR3 comprises 15 residues. This CDR3 is CASSPTGGGRETQYF. The CDR3 DNA sequence: TGTGCCAGCAGCCCGACAGGGGGCGGGCGAGAGACCCAGTACTTC.

The chain uses TRBV29-1 and TRBJ1-1; 9 bases align to TRBD1. Germline lookup yields CDR1 SQVTM and CDR2 ANQGSEA. This CDR3 is built from 15 residues. The ends lost 0 bases at V and 4 bases at J; junction bases unmatched: 6. The CDR3 DNA follows: TGCAGCGTTGAAGAGGTTGGGACAGGGATCACTGAAGCTTTCTTT. It yields the protein CSVEEVGTGITEAFF.

V and J are TRBV2 and TRBJ2-6, with D uncertain. V was clipped by 0 bases and J by 12 bases, with 6 bases between them. The CDR3 runs to 12 residues. The V gene's germline CDR1 is SNHLY and CDR2 FYNNEI. For the CDR3, the DNA is TGTGCCAGCAGTGAAGCCGCGTTCGTCCTGACTTTC. Translated, it gives CASSEAAFVLTF.

The gene calls are TRBV10-1 and TRBJ2-1; 9 bases fit TRBD2. V trimming: 5 bases; J trimming: 7 bases; junction bases outside the gene matches: 6. The CDR3 spans 14 residues. CDR1 and CDR2 from the germline V gene are WNHNN and SYGVQD (reference sequence). CDR3 nucleotide sequence: TGCGCCAGCAGTAAGCGGGGGGTATTTAATGAGCAGTTCTTC. Translated: CASSKRGVFNEQFF.

V usage is TRBV7-9 and J usage is TRBJ2-5; D is possibly TRBD2 (5 bases). With 2 bases removed from V and 5 bases from J, the gap between germline ends came to 15 bases. The CDR3 is made up of 15 amino acids. Germline V gives CDR1 SEHNR, CDR2 FQNEAQ (reference sequence). The chain's CDR3 is CASSLILRGRETQYF. As DNA, the CDR3 is TGTGCCAGCAGCTTAATCCTACGGGGTCGGGAGACCCAGTACTTC.

This clone was counted once. This chain links TRBV2 with TRBJ1-1; a weak D match, TRBD1 (5 bases). With 8 bases removed from V and 2 bases from J, the gap between germline ends came to 12 bases. The CDR3 contains 13 residues. Germline CDR1 SNHLY, CDR2 FYNNEI. The CDR3 reads CASSRQYNTEAFF. CDR3 bases: TGTGCCAGCTCCCGACAGTACAACACTGAAGCTTTCTTT.

The chain employs TRBV5-1 and TRBJ2-1; a weak D match, TRBD1 (5 bases). CDR1 is SGHRS, CDR2 YFSETQ, per germline. Trimming shortened V by 0 bases and J by 5 bases, and 12 bases separated the two germline ends. This CDR3 contains 15 residues. The CDR3 nucleotides are TGCGCCAGCAGCTTGGGTAGGGGCGGAAACAATGAGCAGTTCTTC. Amino acid sequence: CASSLGRGGNNEQFF.

The genes are TRBV11-2 and TRBJ2-3, with TRBD2 identical over 12 bases. Germline CDR1 and CDR2: SGHAT and FQNNGV. The CDR3 covers 16 residues. After removal of 6 bases from V and 6 bases from J, the junction contained 10 bases not matched to a gene. The CDR3 sequence: CASSFRLAGAYDTQYF. DNA for the CDR3: TGTGCCAGCAGTTTTAGACTAGCGGGGGCTTACGATACGCAGTATTTT.

This clone was seen once. One end of the junction fails to match germline, which may point to a read error. V and J are TRBV7-3 and TRBJ1-1; 7 bases line up with TRBD1. Germline lookup yields CDR1 SGHTA and CDR2 FQGTGA. The CDR3 totals 15 residues. The CDR3 DNA reads TGTGCCAGCAGCTTAATGGCGGGACAGAACTCTGAAGCTTTCTTT. It yields the protein CASSLMAGQNSEAFF. The full variable domain, rest sourced from reference TRBV7-3 and TRBJ1-1, is GAGVSQTPSNKVTEKGKYVELRCDPISGHTALYWYRQSLGQGPEFLIYFQGTGAADDSGLPNDRFFAVRPEGSVSTLKIQRTERGDSAVYLCASSLMAGQNSEAFFGQGTRLTVV.

The gene calls are TRBV19 and TRBJ2-6; maybe TRBD1 (5 bases). CDR1 and CDR2 from the germline V gene are LNHDA and SQIVND (reference sequence). The CDR3 loop spans 13 amino acids. The ends were cut back, 9 bases at V and 1 base at J, with 7 bases in the middle. Here the CDR3 reads CASRVSGANVLTF. CDR3 in DNA: TGTGCCAGCAGGGTTTCTGGGGCCAACGTCCTGACTTTC. The variable domain in full, with the rest retrieved from reference TRBV19 and TRBJ2-6, is DGGITQSPKYLFRKEGQNVTLSCEQNLNHDAMYWYRQDPGQGLRLIYYSQIVNDFQKGDIAEGYSVSREKKESFPLTVTSAQKNPTAFYLCASRVSGANVLTFGAGSRLTVL.

The chain has TRBV5-1 and TRBJ2-7, with 7 bases fitting TRBD2. Germline V gives CDR1 SGHRS, CDR2 YFSETQ. V lost 3 bases, J lost 0 bases, and 9 bases stayed unmatched. The CDR3 has 16 residues. This CDR3 is CASSSLSGTLSYEQYF. The CDR3 DNA follows: TGCGCCAGCAGCTCCTTAAGCGGGACCCTCTCCTACGAGCAGTACTTC.

The chain carries TRBV19 and TRBJ1-3, with no clear D. The CDR3 extends over 15 amino acids. Deletions cut 9 bases from V and 0 bases from J, with 15 bases between. CDR1 LNHDA and CDR2 SQIVND come from the germline V gene (reference sequence). CDR3 bases: TGTGCCAGCATAACCTCTTACAGCTCTGGAAACACCATATATTTT. It translates to CASITSYSSGNTIYF.

The chain couples TRBV6-1 to TRBJ2-5; TRBD2 matches 14 bases. CDR1 is MNHNS, CDR2 SASEGT, per germline. This CDR3 has 15 residues. Germline trimming cut 7 bases from V and 4 bases from J; bases unmatched to any gene: 5. CDR3 sequence: CASIPGLAGAETQYF. CDR3 sequence (DNA): TGTGCCAGCATACCGGGACTAGCGGGAGCAGAGACCCAGTACTTC.